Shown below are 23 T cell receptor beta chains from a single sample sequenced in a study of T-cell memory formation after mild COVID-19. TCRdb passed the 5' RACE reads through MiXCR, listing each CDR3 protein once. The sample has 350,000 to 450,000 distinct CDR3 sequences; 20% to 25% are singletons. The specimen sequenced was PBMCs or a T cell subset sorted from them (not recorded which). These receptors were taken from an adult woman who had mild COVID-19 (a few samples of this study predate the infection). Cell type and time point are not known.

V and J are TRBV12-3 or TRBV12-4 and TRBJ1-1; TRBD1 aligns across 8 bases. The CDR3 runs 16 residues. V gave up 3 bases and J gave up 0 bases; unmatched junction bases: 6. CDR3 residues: CASSFGTGAMNTEAFF. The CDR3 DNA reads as TGTGCCAGCAGTTTTGGGACAGGAGCAATGAACACTGAAGCTTTCTTT.

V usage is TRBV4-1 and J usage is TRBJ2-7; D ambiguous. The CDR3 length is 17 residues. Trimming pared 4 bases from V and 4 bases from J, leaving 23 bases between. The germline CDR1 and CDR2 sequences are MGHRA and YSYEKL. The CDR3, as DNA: TGCGCCAGCAGCCGTCCGGCGGTTCCAGGCCTCCAATACGAGCAGTACTTC. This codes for CASSRPAVPGLQYEQYF.

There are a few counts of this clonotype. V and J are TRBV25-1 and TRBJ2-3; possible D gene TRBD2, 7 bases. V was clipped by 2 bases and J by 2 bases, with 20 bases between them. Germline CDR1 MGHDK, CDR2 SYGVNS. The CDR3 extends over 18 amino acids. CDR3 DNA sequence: TGTGCCAGCAGTGAAGGGGGGGCTATAGCGGTTCTCACAGATACGCAGTATTTT. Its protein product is CASSEGGAIAVLTDTQYF.

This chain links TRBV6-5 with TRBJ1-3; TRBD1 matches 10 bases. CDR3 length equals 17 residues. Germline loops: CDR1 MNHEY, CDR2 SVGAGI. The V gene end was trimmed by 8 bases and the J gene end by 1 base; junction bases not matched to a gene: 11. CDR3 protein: CASGLAWDRGSGNTIYF. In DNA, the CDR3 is TGTGCCAGCGGTCTCGCTTGGGACAGGGGATCTGGAAACACCATATATTTT.

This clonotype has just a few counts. In DNA form, the CDR3 reads TGTGCCAGCAGTCCTCCGTGGGGGAGGAATTCACCCCTCCACTTT. Protein: CASSPPWGRNSPLHF. J is TRBJ1-6 and V is TRBV6-2 or TRBV6-3; a possible D gene is TRBD1 (5 bases). This CDR3 has 15 residues. Germline V gene data show CDR1 as MNHEY and CDR2 as SVGEGT. Trimming took 5 bases from V and 7 from J, leaving 15 bases between them.

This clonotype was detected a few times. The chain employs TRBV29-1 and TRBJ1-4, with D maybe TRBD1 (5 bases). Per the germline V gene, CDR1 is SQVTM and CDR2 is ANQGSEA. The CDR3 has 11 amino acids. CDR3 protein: CGAGSNEKLFF. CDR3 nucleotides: TGCGGTGCAGGGAGTAATGAAAAACTGTTTTTT.

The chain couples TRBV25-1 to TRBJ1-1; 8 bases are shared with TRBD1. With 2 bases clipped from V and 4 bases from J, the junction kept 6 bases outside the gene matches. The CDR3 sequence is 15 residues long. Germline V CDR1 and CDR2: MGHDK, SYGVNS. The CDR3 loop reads CASSEPGQGSTEAFF. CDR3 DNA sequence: TGTGCCAGCAGTGAACCTGGACAGGGCTCCACTGAAGCTTTCTTT.

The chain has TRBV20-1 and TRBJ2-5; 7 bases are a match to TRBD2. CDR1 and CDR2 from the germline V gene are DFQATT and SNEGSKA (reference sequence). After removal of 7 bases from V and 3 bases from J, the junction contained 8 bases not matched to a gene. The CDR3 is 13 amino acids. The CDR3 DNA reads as TGCAGTGACATTTCGGGGGGTGAAGAGACCCAGTACTTC. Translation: CSDISGGEETQYF.

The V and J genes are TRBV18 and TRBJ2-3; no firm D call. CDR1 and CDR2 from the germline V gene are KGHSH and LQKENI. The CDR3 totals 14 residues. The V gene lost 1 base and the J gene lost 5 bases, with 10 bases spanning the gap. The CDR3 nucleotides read TGTGCCAGCTCACCACTCGGACGACTAGATACGCAGTATTTT. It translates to CASSPLGRLDTQYF.

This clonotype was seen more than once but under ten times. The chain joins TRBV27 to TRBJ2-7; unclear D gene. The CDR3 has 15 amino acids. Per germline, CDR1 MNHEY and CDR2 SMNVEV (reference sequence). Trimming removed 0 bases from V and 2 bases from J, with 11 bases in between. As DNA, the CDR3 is TGTGCCAGCAGTTTATCTGAACCCGTGGCCTACGAGCAGTACTTC. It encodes CASSLSEPVAYEQYF.

CDR3: CASSDSPRRVQETQYF. CDR3 in DNA: TGTGCCAGCAGTGACTCCCCGCGGCGGGTGCAAGAGACCCAGTACTTC. The V call is TRBV2, the J call TRBJ2-5; D may be TRBD2 (5 bases). Trimming removed 3 bases from V and 2 bases from J, with 16 bases in between. The CDR3 contains 16 residues. From germline, CDR1 is SNHLY and CDR2 FYNNEI.

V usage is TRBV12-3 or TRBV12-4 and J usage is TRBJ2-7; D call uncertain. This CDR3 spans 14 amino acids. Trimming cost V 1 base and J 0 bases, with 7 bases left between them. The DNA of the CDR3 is TGTGCCAGCAGTTTAGACAGTACCTCCTACGAGCAGTACTTC. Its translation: CASSLDSTSYEQYF.

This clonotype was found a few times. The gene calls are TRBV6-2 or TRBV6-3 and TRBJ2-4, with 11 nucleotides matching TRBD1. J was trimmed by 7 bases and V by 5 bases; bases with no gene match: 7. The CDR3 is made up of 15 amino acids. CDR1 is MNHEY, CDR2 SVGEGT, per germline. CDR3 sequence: CASSNTGTGGNIQYF. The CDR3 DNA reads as TGTGCCAGCAGTAACACCGGGACAGGGGGGAACATTCAGTACTTC.

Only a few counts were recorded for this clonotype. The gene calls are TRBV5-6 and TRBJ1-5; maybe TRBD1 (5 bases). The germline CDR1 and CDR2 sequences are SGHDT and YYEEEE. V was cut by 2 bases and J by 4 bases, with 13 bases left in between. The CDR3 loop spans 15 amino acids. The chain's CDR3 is CASSLKRGGNQPQHF. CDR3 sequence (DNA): TGTGCCAGCAGCTTAAAGAGGGGAGGAAATCAGCCCCAGCATTTT. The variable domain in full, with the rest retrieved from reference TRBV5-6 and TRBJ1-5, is DAGVTQSPTHLIKTRGQQVTLRCSPKSGHDTVSWYQQALGQGPQFIFQYYEEEERQRGNFPDRFSGHQFPNYSSELNVNALLLGDSALYLCASSLKRGGNQPQHFGDGTRLSIL.

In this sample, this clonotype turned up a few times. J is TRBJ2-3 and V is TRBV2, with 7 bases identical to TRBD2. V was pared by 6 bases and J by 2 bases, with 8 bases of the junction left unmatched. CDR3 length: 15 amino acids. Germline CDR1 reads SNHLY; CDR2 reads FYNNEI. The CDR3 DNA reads TGTGCCAGCAGGTCGGCGGGAGAAGACACAGATACGCAGTATTTT. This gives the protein CASRSAGEDTDTQYF.

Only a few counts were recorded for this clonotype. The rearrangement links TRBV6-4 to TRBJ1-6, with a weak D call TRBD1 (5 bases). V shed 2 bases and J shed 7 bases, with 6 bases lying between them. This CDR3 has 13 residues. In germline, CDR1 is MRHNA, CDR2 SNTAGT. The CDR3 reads CASSDRDNSPLHF. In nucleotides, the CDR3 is TGTGCCAGCAGTGACCGGGACAATTCACCCCTCCACTTT.

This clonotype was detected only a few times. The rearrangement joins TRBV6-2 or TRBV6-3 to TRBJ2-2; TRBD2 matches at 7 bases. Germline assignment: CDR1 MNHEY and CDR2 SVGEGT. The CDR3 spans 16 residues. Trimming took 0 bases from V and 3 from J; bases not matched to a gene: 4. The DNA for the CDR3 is TGTGCCAGCAGTTACTCGTTAGCGGGTTACACCGGGGAGCTGTTTTTT. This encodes CASSYSLAGYTGELFF.

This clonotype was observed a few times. CDR3 DNA sequence: TGTGCCAGCAGCTTGGCCGGCACCGCAAATTACAATGAGCAGTTCTTC. It specifies CASSLAGTANYNEQFF. The rearrangement uses TRBV5-6 and TRBJ2-1; no clear D gene. Germline V gene sequence: CDR1 SGHDT, CDR2 YYEEEE. V gave up 0 bases and J gave up 4 bases, with 14 bases separating them. CDR3 length equals 16 residues.

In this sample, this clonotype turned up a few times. This chain's CDR3 is CATSRDRGDLGETQYF. The CDR3 region has the DNA TGTGCCACCAGCAGAGATCGCGGGGATTTGGGGGAGACCCAGTACTTC. This sequence joins TRBV15 and TRBJ2-5; perhaps TRBD2 as D (6 bases). The V gene lost 0 bases and the J gene lost 5 bases, with 16 bases spanning the gap. Per the germline V gene, CDR1 is LNHNV and CDR2 is YYDKDF (reference sequence). This CDR3 has 16 residues.

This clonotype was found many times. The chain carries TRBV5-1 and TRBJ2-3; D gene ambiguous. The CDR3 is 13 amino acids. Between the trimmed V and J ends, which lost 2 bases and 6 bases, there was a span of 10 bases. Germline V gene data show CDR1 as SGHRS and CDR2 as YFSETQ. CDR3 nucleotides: TGCGCCAGCAGCTTTGATCTGACGGATACGCAGTATTTT. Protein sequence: CASSFDLTDTQYF.

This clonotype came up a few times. The CDR3: CATSDPGRGYTF. The CDR3 region has the DNA TGTGCCACCAGTGATCCAGGACGGGGCTACACCTTC. V gene TRBV24-1 combines with J gene TRBJ1-2; D not certain. The germline CDR1 and CDR2 sequences are KGHDR and SFDVKD. The V gene lost 3 bases and the J gene lost 8 bases, with 9 bases spanning the gap. CDR3 length equals 12 residues.

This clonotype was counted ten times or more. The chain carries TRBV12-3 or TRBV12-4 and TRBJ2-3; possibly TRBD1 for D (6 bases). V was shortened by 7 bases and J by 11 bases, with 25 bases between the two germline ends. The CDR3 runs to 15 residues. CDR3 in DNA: TGTGCCAGCACACCCGCCAGAGGGGTCAGGGGAAAGCAGTATTTT. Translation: CASTPARGVRGKQYF.

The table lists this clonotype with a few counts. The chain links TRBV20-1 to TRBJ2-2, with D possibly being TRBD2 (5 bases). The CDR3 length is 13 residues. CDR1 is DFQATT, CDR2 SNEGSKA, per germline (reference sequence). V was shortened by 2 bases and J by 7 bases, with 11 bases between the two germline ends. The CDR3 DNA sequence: TGCAGTGCTAGAAGCCTAGCCGACGGGGAGCTGTTTTTT. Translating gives CSARSLADGELFF.